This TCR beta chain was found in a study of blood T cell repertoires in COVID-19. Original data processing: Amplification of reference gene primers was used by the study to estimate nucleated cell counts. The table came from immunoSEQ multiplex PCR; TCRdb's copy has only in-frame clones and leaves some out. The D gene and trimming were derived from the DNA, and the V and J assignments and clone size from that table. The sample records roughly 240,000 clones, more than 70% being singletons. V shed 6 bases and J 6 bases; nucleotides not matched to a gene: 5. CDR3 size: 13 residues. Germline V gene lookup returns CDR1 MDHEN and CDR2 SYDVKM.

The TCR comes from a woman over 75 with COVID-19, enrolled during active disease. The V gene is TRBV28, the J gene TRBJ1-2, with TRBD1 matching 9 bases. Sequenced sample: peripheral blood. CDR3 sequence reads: CASRGQGRDGYTF. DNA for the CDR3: TGTGCCAGCAGGGGACAGGGTCGCGATGGCTACACCTTC.